Listed here are 15 T cell receptor beta chains from one sample, sequenced in a study of blood T cell repertoires in COVID-19. Measured with immunoSEQ multiplex PCR; TCRdb has only the in-frame clones, and not every one. This sample has roughly 80,000 clones, with around 83% found just once. The sequencing input was peripheral blood. Every receptor here comes from a man in his fifties or sixties with acute or convalescent COVID-19.

The chain couples TRBV9 to TRBJ2-3; no firm D call. Germline CDR1 SGDLS, CDR2 YYNGEE. V dropped 2 bases and J dropped 8 bases, with 9 bases sitting between them. CDR3 length: 12 residues. CDR3: CASSVGDFTQYF. The CDR3 DNA follows: TGTGCCAGCAGCGTGGGTGACTTTACGCAGTATTTT.

This chain uses TRBV6-5 with TRBJ2-7; 8 nucleotides line up with TRBD2. This CDR3 has 14 residues. Germline trimming cut 3 bases from V and 3 bases from J; bases unmatched to any gene: 4. Germline CDR1 is MNHEY and CDR2 is SVGAGI. CDR3 sequence (DNA): TGTGCCAGCAGTTATGAGCGGGAGAACTACGAGCAGTACTTC. Encoded protein: CASSYERENYEQYF.

V usage is TRBV7-7 and J usage is TRBJ2-1; D ambiguous. The germline V gene has CDR1 SSHAT and CDR2 FNYEAQ (reference sequence). CDR3 length equals 13 residues. The V gene lost 4 bases and the J gene lost 7 bases, with 11 bases spanning the gap. CDR3 in amino acids: CASSSGDYNEQFF. The CDR3 DNA is TGTGCCAGCAGCTCCGGTGATTATAATGAGCAGTTCTTC.

This clone was recorded a few times. This chain joins TRBV19 and TRBJ2-1; 8 bases map to TRBD2. This CDR3 comprises 16 residues. The trim removed 6 bases at V and 5 bases at J, leaving 12 bases unmatched. Germline V gives CDR1 LNHDA, CDR2 SQIVND (reference sequence). CDR3 residues: CASRNRGGPNHNEQFF. The CDR3 nucleotides are TGTGCCAGTAGGAATCGGGGGGGCCCCAACCACAATGAGCAGTTCTTC.

The rearrangement joins TRBV5-1 to TRBJ2-1; D is undetermined. CDR1 is SGHRS and CDR2 is YFSETQ in the germline V gene. The CDR3 sequence is 13 residues long. Trimming left V 2 bases short and J 7 bases short, with 10 bases between. The CDR3 region has the DNA TGCGCCAGCAGCTTCGGGTCGACTAATGAGCAGTTCTTC. This encodes CASSFGSTNEQFF.

The J gene is TRBJ2-6, the V gene TRBV10-3; D might be TRBD1 (6 bases). Trimming cost V 6 bases and J 4 bases, with 13 bases left between them. CDR1 and CDR2 (germline): ENHRY, SYGVKD. This CDR3 comprises 15 residues. CDR3 bases: TGTGCCATCAGCGGTCCAGGGACAGGGGCCAACGTCCTGACTTTC. Amino acids: CAISGPGTGANVLTF.

The J gene is TRBJ1-6, the V gene TRBV27; TRBD1 matches at 8 bases. Per germline, CDR1 MNHEY and CDR2 SMNVEV (reference sequence). V lost 6 bases to trimming and J lost 7 bases; unmatched junction nucleotides: 17. This CDR3 is 18 amino acids long. The CDR3 here is CASSWTGSFSTRNSPLHF. DNA for the CDR3: TGTGCCAGCAGCTGGACAGGGTCGTTCTCTACGAGGAATTCACCCCTCCACTTT.

The rearrangement joins TRBV27 to TRBJ1-1; 9 bases fit TRBD1. The CDR3 spans 14 residues. V was pared by 5 bases and J by 4 bases, with 5 bases of the junction left unmatched. Per germline, CDR1 MNHEY and CDR2 SMNVEV (reference sequence). CDR3 DNA: TGTGCCAGCAGTCAACAGGGGGCGGTCACTGAAGCTTTCTTT. Protein product: CASSQQGAVTEAFF.

DNA of the CDR3: TGTGCCTGGAGTGTAGGAGGGGGCCGGGAGACCCAGTACTTC. Protein sequence: CAWSVGGGRETQYF. This chain links TRBV30 with TRBJ2-5, with D maybe TRBD1 (7 bases). Trimming pared 0 bases from V and 5 bases from J, leaving 13 bases between. CDR1 and CDR2 from the germline V gene are GTSNPN and SVGIG (reference sequence). This CDR3 is 14 amino acids long. The complete variable domain, with remaining parts taken from reference TRBV30 and TRBJ2-5, reads SQTIHQWPATLVQPVGSPLSLECTVEGTSNPNLYWYRQAAGRGLQLLFYSVGIGQISSEVPQNLSASRPQDRQFILSSKKLLLSDSGFYLCAWSVGGGRETQYFGPGTRLLVL.

The gene calls are TRBV18 and TRBJ2-3; 8 nucleotides agree with TRBD2. CDR1 is KGHSH and CDR2 is LQKENI in the germline V gene. The CDR3 totals 18 residues. Trimming cost V 1 base and J 3 bases; bases outside gene matches: 12. The chain's CDR3 is CASSPRSGRVRMTDTQYF. The CDR3 DNA reads as TGTGCCAGCTCACCACGTTCCGGGAGGGTACGGATGACAGATACGCAGTATTTT. Full variable domain (rest looked up from reference TRBV18 and TRBJ2-3): NAGVMQNPRHLVRRRGQEARLRCSPMKGHSHVYWYRQLPEEGLKFMVYLQKENIIDESGMPKERFSAEFPKEGPSILRIQQVVRGDSAAYFCASSPRSGRVRMTDTQYFGPGTRLTVL.

This sequence joins TRBV15 and TRBJ1-1; D uncertain. Germline V gene sequence: CDR1 LNHNV, CDR2 YYDKDF (reference sequence). CDR3 length equals 19 residues. Trimming stripped 0 bases from V and 1 base from J, with 21 bases between. The chain's CDR3 is CATSRESIARIFRNTEAFF. CDR3 coding DNA: TGTGCCACCAGCAGAGAGAGTATTGCGAGAATTTTTCGGAACACTGAAGCTTTCTTT.

This chain joins TRBV28 and TRBJ1-5, with D possibly matching TRBD1 (6 bases). The CDR3 totals 15 residues. CDR1 MDHEN and CDR2 SYDVKM come from the germline V gene. Trimming removed 4 bases at V and 0 bases at J, with 10 bases between. CDR3 sequence reads: CASSSTGISNQPQHF. For the CDR3, the DNA is TGTGCCAGCAGTTCGACAGGCATTAGCAATCAGCCCCAGCATTTT.

The chain employs TRBV24-1 and TRBJ1-2; D unresolved. Trimming pared 7 bases from V and 2 bases from J, leaving 7 bases between. CDR1 KGHDR and CDR2 SFDVKD come from the germline V gene. This CDR3 contains 12 residues. CDR3 bases: TGTGCCACCAGCTCTAGCAACTATGGCTACACCTTC. It encodes CATSSSNYGYTF.

This chain joins TRBV27 and TRBJ1-5; D gene ambiguous. With 2 bases removed from V and 1 base from J, the gap between germline ends came to 6 bases. Germline V lookup: CDR1 MNHEY, CDR2 SMNVEV (reference sequence). The CDR3 consists of 14 residues. This CDR3 reads CASSLAGSNQPQHF. The CDR3 nucleotides are TGTGCCAGCAGTTTAGCGGGAAGCAATCAGCCCCAGCATTTT.

The J gene is TRBJ2-3, the V gene TRBV10-3, with 7 bases identical to TRBD1. V was clipped by 3 bases and J by 4 bases; unmatched bases: 10. This CDR3 comprises 16 residues. Germline assignment: CDR1 ENHRY and CDR2 SYGVKD. The CDR3 DNA reads as TGTGCCATCAGTGATTATACAGGGGAGAGGGCAGATACGCAGTATTTT. Amino acid sequence: CAISDYTGERADTQYF.